Following are 14 T cell receptor beta chains from one sample sequenced in a study of blood T cell repertoires in COVID-19. Sequenced by immunoSEQ multiplex PCR; TCRdb stores in-frame clones only, minus some. The sample yields roughly 300,000 clones, roughly 90% seen once. Material: peripheral blood. The receptor set was obtained from a woman in her 30s with COVID-19, enrolled during active disease.

This clone was seen repeatedly, ten times or more. The genes are TRBV4-2 and TRBJ2-3; TRBD1 aligns across 11 bases. The CDR3 loop spans 16 amino acids. Germline V gene lookup returns CDR1 LGHNA and CDR2 YNFKEQ. Trimming took 6 bases from V and 2 from J; bases not matched to a gene: 7. This CDR3 is CASSPRDRGDTDTQYF. In DNA, the CDR3 is TGTGCCAGCAGTCCAAGGGACAGGGGGGACACAGATACGCAGTATTTT.

The chain recombines TRBV6-5 with TRBJ1-1, with TRBD1 identical over 10 bases. CDR1 MNHEY and CDR2 SVGAGI come from the germline V gene. V dropped 5 bases and J dropped 3; count of bases not matched to a gene: 6. The CDR3 totals 15 residues. The CDR3 reads CASSLGTGVYTEAFF. CDR3 bases: TGTGCCAGCAGTCTCGGGACAGGGGTATACACTGAAGCTTTCTTT.

The chain couples TRBV2 to TRBJ2-5; 7 bases map to TRBD1. The CDR3 length is 13 residues. Germline V lookup: CDR1 SNHLY, CDR2 FYNNEI. With V trimmed by 7 bases and J by 7 bases, 9 bases remained unmatched. CDR3 residues: CASILKGGGTQYF. As DNA, the CDR3 is TGTGCCAGCATCCTAAAAGGGGGCGGGACCCAGTACTTC.

Only a few counts were recorded for this clone. The V gene is TRBV11-2, the J gene TRBJ2-7; 7 nucleotides match TRBD1. V was clipped by 3 bases and J by 2 bases; unmatched bases: 7. CDR1 and CDR2 (germline): SGHAT, FQNNGV. The CDR3 sequence is 15 residues long. The CDR3 loop reads CASSFPRDSPYEQYF. CDR3 coding DNA: TGTGCCAGCAGCTTCCCCCGGGACAGTCCCTACGAGCAGTACTTC.

The chain carries TRBV4-1 and TRBJ2-1, with 12 nucleotides matching TRBD2. This CDR3 is built from 16 residues. V lost 0 bases and J lost 6; bases outside the gene matches: 3. Germline values: CDR1 MGHRA, CDR2 YSYEKL. The CDR3 loop is CASSQDGGLAGNEQFF. The CDR3 nucleotides are TGCGCCAGCAGCCAAGATGGGGGACTAGCGGGCAATGAGCAGTTCTTC.

On this clone itself: Additional DNA sequences in this sample encode the identical CDR3. The V gene is TRBV11-3, the J gene TRBJ2-3; a weak D match, TRBD2 (6 bases). Germline V gene lookup returns CDR1 SGHNT and CDR2 YENEEA. The V gene lost 3 bases and the J gene lost 2 bases, with 9 bases spanning the gap. This CDR3 region has 14 residues. The DNA of the CDR3 is TGTGCCAGCAGCTTGGGACTTGCCACAGATACGCAGTATTTT. This encodes CASSLGLATDTQYF.

The gene calls are TRBV7-9 and TRBJ1-1, with TRBD1 as a possible D gene (5 bases). The CDR3 runs 13 residues. The V and J ends lost 5 bases and 5 bases respectively, with 12 bases between them. CDR1 SEHNR and CDR2 FQNEAQ come from the germline V gene (reference sequence). The CDR3 here is CASSPAGWTEAFF. The CDR3 DNA reads as TGTGCCAGCAGCCCCGCAGGGTGGACTGAAGCTTTCTTT.

This chain connects TRBV27 to TRBJ1-2; TRBD1 aligns across 8 bases. This CDR3 has 14 residues. CDR1 and CDR2 (germline): MNHEY, SMNVEV (reference sequence). Germline trimming cut 4 bases from V and 4 bases from J; bases unmatched to any gene: 5. As DNA, the CDR3 is TGTGCCAGCAGTTCAGGGGGCGCCTCCTATGGCTACACCTTC. Amino acid sequence: CASSSGGASYGYTF.

V gene TRBV2 combines with J gene TRBJ2-2; the match to TRBD1 covers 9 bases. CDR3 size: 16 residues. V gave up 5 bases and J gave up 4 bases; unmatched junction bases: 8. Germline CDR1 and CDR2: SNHLY and FYNNEI. The CDR3 loop is CASSLPGQGGTGELFF. The CDR3 DNA is TGTGCCAGCAGTTTACCGGGACAGGGTGGCACCGGGGAGCTGTTTTTT.

The chain carries TRBV5-1 and TRBJ1-6; unclear D gene. This CDR3 spans 14 amino acids. Germline-derived CDR1 and CDR2 are SGHRS and YFSETQ. Between the trimmed V and J ends, which lost 0 bases and 7 bases, there was a span of 8 bases. The CDR3 coding sequence is TGCGCCAGCAGCTTGGAGTGGGCAAATTCACCCCTCCACTTT. Encoded protein: CASSLEWANSPLHF.

This chain uses TRBV6-1 with TRBJ2-7; 12 positions match TRBD2. The CDR3 consists of 17 residues. CDR1 is MNHNS, CDR2 SASEGT, per germline. Trimming at V came to 0 bases and at J to 3 bases, leaving 6 bases not matched to a gene. In nucleotides, the CDR3 is TGTGCCAGCAGTGAAGCGGCCCGGACTAGCGGGAACTACGAGCAGTACTTC. It is translated as CASSEAARTSGNYEQYF.

The chain is built from TRBV3-1 (or the pseudogene TRBV3-2) and TRBJ1-1; no definite D call. The CDR3 length is 13 residues. V shed 5 bases and J shed 0 bases, with 7 bases lying between them. CDR1 is LGHDT, CDR2 YNNKEL, per germline (reference sequence). The CDR3 DNA follows: TGTGCCAGCAGCTTTAATGTGAACACTGAAGCTTTCTTT. It codes for CASSFNVNTEAFF.

The chain has TRBV6-5 and TRBJ2-7; possibly TRBD1 for D (5 bases). The germline CDR1 and CDR2 sequences are MNHEY and SVGAGI. V dropped 0 bases and J dropped 6 bases, with 9 bases sitting between them. This CDR3 is built from 13 residues. CDR3: CASSYSQGSEQYF. CDR3 DNA: TGTGCCAGCAGTTACTCGCAGGGAAGCGAGCAGTACTTC.

This chain connects TRBV27 to TRBJ2-2; D might be TRBD2 (6 bases). The CDR3 sequence is 19 residues long. Trimming pared 3 bases from V and 4 bases from J, leaving 24 bases between. Germline lookup yields CDR1 MNHEY and CDR2 SMNVEV (reference sequence). The CDR3 here is CASSFRSTGASILTGELFF. The DNA of the CDR3 is TGTGCCAGCAGTTTTAGATCTACGGGAGCCTCCATACTCACCGGGGAGCTGTTTTTT.